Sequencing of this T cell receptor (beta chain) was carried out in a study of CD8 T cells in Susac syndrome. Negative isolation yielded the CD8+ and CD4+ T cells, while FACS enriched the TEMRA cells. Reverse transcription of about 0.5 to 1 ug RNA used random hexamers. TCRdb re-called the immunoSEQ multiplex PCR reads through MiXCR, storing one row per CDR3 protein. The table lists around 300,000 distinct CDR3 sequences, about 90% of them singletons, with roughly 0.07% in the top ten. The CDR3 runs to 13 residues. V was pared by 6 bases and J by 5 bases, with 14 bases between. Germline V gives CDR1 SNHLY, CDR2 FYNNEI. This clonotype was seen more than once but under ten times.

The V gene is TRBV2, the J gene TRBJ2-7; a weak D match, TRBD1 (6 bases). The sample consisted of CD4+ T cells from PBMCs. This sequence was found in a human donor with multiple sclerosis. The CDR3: CASSVRTVNEQYF. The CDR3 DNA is TGTGCCAGCAGCGTTAGGACAGTCAACGAGCAGTACTTC.